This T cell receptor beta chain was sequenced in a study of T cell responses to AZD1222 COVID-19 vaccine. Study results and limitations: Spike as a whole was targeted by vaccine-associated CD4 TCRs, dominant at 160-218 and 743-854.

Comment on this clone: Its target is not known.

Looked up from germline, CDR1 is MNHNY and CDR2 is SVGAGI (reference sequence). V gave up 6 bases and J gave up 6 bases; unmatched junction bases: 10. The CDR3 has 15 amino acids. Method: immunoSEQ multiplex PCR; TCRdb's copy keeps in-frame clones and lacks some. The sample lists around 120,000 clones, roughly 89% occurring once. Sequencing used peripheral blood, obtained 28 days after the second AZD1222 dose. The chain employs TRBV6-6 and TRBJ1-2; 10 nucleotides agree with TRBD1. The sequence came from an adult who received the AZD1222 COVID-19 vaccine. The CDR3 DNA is TGTGCCAGCAGGTACACTGGACAGGGGGAGGATGGCTACACCTTC. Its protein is CASRYTGQGEDGYTF.